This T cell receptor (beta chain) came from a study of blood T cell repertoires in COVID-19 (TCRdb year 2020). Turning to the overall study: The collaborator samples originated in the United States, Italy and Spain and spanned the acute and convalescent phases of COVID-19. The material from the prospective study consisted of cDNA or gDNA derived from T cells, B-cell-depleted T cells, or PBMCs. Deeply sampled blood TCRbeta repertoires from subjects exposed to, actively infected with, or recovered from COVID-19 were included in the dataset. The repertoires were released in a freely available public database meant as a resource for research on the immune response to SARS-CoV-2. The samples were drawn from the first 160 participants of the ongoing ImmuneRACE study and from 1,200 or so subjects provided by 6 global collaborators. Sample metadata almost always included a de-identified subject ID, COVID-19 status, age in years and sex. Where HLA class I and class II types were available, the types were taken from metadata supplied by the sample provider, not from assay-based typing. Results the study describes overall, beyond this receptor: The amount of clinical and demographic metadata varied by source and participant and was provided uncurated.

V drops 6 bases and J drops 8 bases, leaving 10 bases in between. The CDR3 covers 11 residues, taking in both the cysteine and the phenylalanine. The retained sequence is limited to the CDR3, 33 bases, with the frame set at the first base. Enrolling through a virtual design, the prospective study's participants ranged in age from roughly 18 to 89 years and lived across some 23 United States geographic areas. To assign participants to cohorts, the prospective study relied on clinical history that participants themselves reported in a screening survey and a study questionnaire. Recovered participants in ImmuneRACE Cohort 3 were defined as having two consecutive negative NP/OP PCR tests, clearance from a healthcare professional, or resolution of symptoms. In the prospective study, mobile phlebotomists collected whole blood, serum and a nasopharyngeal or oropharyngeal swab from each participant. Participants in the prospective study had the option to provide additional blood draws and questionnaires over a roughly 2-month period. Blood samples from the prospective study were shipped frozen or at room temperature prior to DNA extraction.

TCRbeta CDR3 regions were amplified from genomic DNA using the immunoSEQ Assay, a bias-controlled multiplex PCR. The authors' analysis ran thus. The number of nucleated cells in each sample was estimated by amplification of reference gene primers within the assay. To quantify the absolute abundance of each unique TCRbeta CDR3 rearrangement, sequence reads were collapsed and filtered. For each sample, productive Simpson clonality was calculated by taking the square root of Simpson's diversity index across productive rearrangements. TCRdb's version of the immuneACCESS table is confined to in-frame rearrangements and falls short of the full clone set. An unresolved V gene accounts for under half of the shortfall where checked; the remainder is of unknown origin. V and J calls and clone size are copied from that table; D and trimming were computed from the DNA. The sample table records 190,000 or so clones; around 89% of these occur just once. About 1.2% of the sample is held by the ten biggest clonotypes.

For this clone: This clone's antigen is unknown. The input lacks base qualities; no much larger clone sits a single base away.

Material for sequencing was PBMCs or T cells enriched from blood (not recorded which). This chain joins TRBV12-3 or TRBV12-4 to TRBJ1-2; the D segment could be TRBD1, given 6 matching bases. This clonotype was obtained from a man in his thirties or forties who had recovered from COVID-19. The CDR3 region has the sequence CASSQGKGYTF. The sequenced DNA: TGTGCCAGCAGCCAGGGGAAGGGCTACACCTTC.